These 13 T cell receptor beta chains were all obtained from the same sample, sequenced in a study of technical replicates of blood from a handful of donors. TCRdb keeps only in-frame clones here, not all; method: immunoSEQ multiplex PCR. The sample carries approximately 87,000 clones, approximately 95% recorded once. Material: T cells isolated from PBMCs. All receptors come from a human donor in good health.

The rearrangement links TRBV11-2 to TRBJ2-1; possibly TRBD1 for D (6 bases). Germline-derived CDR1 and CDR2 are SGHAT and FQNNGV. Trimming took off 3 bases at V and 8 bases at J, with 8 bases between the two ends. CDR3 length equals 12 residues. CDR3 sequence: CASSFSGDEQFF. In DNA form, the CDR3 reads TGTGCCAGCAGCTTTTCAGGGGATGAGCAGTTCTTC.

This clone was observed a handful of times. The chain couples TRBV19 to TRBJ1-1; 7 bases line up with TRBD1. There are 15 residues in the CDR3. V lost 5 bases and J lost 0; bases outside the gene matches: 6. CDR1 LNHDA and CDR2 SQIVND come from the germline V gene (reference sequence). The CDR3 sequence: CASSSRDRVNTEAFF. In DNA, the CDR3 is TGTGCCAGTAGTTCCAGGGACAGAGTGAACACTGAAGCTTTCTTT. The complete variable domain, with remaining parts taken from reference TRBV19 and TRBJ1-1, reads DGGITQSPKYLFRKEGQNVTLSCEQNLNHDAMYWYRQDPGQGLRLIYYSQIVNDFQKGDIAEGYSVSREKKESFPLTVTSAQKNPTAFYLCASSSRDRVNTEAFFGQGTRLTVV.

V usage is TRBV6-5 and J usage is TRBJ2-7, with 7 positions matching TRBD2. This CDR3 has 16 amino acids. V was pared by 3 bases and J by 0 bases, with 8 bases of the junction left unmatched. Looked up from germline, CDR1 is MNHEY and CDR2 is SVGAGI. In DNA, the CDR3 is TGTGCCAGCAGTTATGTGCTGGGGGGGACCTCCTACGAGCAGTACTTC. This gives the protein CASSYVLGGTSYEQYF.

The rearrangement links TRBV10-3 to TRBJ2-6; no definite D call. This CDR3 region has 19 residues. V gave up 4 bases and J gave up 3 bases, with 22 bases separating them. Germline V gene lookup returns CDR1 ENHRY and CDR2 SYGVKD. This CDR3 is CAISALGQALLGGANVLTF. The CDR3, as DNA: TGTGCCATCAGTGCCCTTGGGCAGGCCCTGCTGGGTGGGGCCAACGTCCTGACTTTC.

CDR3 in amino acids: CASRATGLSYEQYF. Written as DNA, the CDR3 is TGTGCCAGCAGAGCGACAGGTCTCTCCTACGAGCAGTACTTC. V gene TRBV27 combines with J gene TRBJ2-7; D is perhaps TRBD1 (6 bases). There are 14 residues in the CDR3. The ends were cut back, 6 bases at V and 0 bases at J, with 12 bases in the middle. Germline V gene lookup returns CDR1 MNHEY and CDR2 SMNVEV (reference sequence).

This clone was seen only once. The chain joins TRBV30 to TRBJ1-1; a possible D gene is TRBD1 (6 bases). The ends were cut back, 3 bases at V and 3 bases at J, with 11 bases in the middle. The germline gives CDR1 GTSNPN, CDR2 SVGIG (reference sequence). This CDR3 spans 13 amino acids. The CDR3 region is CAWRRTVYTEAFF. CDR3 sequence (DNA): TGTGCCTGGAGGAGGACAGTCTACACTGAAGCTTTCTTT.

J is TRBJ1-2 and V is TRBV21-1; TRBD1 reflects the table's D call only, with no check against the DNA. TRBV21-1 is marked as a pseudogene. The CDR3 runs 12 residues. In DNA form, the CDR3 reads TGTGCCAGCAGCATTGACACGCATGGCTACACCTTC. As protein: CASSIDTHGYTF.

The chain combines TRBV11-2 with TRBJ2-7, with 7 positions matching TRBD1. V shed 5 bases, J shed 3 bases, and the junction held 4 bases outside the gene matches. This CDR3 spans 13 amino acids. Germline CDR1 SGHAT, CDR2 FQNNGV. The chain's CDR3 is CASSPGTVYEQYF. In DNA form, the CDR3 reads TGTGCCAGCAGCCCCGGGACAGTCTACGAGCAGTACTTC. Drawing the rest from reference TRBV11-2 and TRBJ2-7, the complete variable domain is EAGVAQSPRYKIIEKRQSVAFWCNPISGHATLYWYQQILGQGPKLLIQFQNNGVVDDSQLPKDRFSAERLKGVDSTLKIQPAKLEDSAVYLCASSPGTVYEQYFGPGTRLTVT.

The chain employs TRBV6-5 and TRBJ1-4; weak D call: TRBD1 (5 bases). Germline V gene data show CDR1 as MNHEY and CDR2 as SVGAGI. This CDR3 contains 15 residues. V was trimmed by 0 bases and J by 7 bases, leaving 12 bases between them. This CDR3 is CASSYSVGGFEKLFF. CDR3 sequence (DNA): TGTGCCAGCAGTTACTCGGTCGGGGGGTTTGAAAAACTGTTTTTT.

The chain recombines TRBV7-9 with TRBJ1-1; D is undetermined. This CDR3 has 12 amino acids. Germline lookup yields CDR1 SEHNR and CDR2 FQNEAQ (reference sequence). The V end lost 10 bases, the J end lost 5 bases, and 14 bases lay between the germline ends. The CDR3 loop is CAIPGRLTEAFF. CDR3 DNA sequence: TGTGCCATTCCGGGGAGGTTGACTGAAGCTTTCTTT.

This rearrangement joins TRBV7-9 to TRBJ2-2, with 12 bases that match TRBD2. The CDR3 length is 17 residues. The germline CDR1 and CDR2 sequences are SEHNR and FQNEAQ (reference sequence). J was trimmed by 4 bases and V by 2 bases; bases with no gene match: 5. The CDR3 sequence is CASSLRLAGDGTGELFF. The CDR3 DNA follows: TGTGCCAGCAGCTTAAGACTAGCGGGAGACGGCACCGGGGAGCTGTTTTTT.

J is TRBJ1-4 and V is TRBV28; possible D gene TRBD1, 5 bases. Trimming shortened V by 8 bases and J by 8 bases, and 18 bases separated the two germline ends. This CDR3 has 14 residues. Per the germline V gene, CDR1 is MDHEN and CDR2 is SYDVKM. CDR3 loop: CASRTGGIWEKLFF. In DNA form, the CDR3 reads TGTGCCAGCCGTACGGGGGGGATTTGGGAAAAACTGTTTTTT.

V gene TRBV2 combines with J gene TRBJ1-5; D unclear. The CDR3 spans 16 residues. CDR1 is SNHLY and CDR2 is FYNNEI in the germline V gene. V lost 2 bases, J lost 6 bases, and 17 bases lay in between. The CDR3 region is CASSERVAGGRQPQHF. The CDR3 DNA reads TGTGCCAGCAGTGAAAGAGTGGCGGGAGGTCGTCAGCCCCAGCATTTT.